The present T cell receptor beta chain was sequenced within a study of control samples from healthy donors and cancer patients. This clone appeared once. Sequencing used immunoSEQ multiplex PCR; TCRdb keeps in-frame clones, though not all of them. The data show 95,000 to 150,000 clones, more than 75% seen once. The TCR sequence derives from a man between 25 and 39 years old in good health. Sequencing was performed on blood.

The CDR3 DNA reads TGTGCCAGCAGCCCAGCTCTAGCGGGGGCTTACTACGAGCAGTACTTC. The encoded protein is CASSPALAGAYYEQYF. The rearrangement links TRBV7-2 to TRBJ2-7, with 10 bases fitting TRBD2. The V segment lost 5 bases and the J segment 3 bases; nucleotides outside the gene matches: 10. Germline V gives CDR1 SGHTA, CDR2 FQGNSA. CDR3 length: 16 residues.